A single sample is the source of the 8 T cell receptor beta chains below, sequenced in a study of shared clonotypes between healthy human individuals. TCRdb keeps only in-frame clones here, not all; method: immunoSEQ multiplex PCR. The data hold nearly 2 million clones, with about 94% observed a single time. Only CD45RO-negative cells positively selected for CCR7 counted as naive CD8 cells, so terminally differentiated effector memory CD45RA+ cells were excluded. Sequenced input: naive CD8+ T cells sorted from blood. The receptors come from a man younger than 35 in good health.

This clone was detected only once. The J gene is TRBJ2-5, the V gene TRBV14, with D possibly being TRBD2 (6 bases). In germline, CDR1 is SGHDN, CDR2 FVKESK. V dropped 0 bases and J dropped 5 bases, with 10 bases sitting between them. This CDR3 contains 14 residues. CDR3 protein: CASSQDGRGETQYF. CDR3 DNA: TGTGCCAGCAGCCAAGACGGGAGAGGCGAGACCCAGTACTTC. Based on the CDR3 plus reference TRBV14 and TRBJ2-5, the full variable domain is EAGVTQFPSHSVIEKGQTVTLRCDPISGHDNLYWYRRVMGKEIKFLLHFVKESKQDESGMPNNRFLAERTGGTYSTLKVQPAELEDSGVYFCASSQDGRGETQYFGPGTRLLVL.

Worth noting for this clone: The same CDR3 is also encoded by other DNA sequences in this sample. This chain connects TRBV27 to TRBJ2-7, with 10 bases lining up with TRBD2. The CDR3 spans 14 residues. Germline loops: CDR1 MNHEY, CDR2 SMNVEV (reference sequence). Trimming took 5 bases from V and 3 from J; bases not matched to a gene: 4. CDR3 region: CASSPSGSYYEQYF. CDR3 sequence (DNA): TGTGCCAGCAGTCCTAGCGGGAGTTACTACGAGCAGTACTTC.

The rearrangement joins TRBV4-1 to TRBJ2-7; D tentatively reads TRBD1 or TRBD2 (6 bases each). Germline assignment: CDR1 MGHRA and CDR2 YSYEKL. V was cut by 9 bases and J by 2 bases, with 11 bases left in between. The CDR3 has 12 amino acids. The CDR3, as DNA: TGCGCCAGTGCGGGACATCCCTACGAGCAGTACTTC. This codes for CASAGHPYEQYF.

The chain couples TRBV27 to TRBJ2-7, with 9 bases identical to TRBD1. The J segment lost 4 bases and the V segment lost 3 bases, leaving 10 bases of the junction unmatched. The CDR3 loop spans 16 amino acids. Germline CDR1 reads MNHEY; CDR2 reads SMNVEV (reference sequence). This chain's CDR3 is CASSFSPGTGWYEQYF. CDR3 nucleotides: TGTGCCAGCAGTTTTTCACCCGGGACAGGGTGGTACGAGCAGTACTTC.

The genes are TRBV4-3 and TRBJ2-1; the match to TRBD1 covers 9 bases. This CDR3 has 16 residues. The germline gives CDR1 LGHNA, CDR2 YSLEER. V lost 2 bases to trimming and J lost 2 bases; unmatched junction nucleotides: 4. This chain's CDR3 is CASSQLTGGPYNEQFF. Written as DNA, the CDR3 is TGCGCCAGCAGCCAACTGACAGGGGGACCCTACAATGAGCAGTTCTTC.

This rearrangement joins TRBV5-1 to TRBJ2-5, with 9 bases lining up with TRBD2. The V and J ends lost 0 bases and 5 bases, in that order; junction bases with no gene match: 5. This CDR3 region has 15 residues. Germline V gene data show CDR1 as SGHRS and CDR2 as YFSETQ. CDR3 loop: CASSLDLAGRETQYF. In DNA, the CDR3 is TGCGCCAGCAGCTTGGACCTAGCGGGGAGGGAGACCCAGTACTTC.

The J gene is TRBJ1-4, the V gene TRBV28; no clear D gene. V lost 1 base to trimming and J lost 0 bases, with 12 bases between them. The CDR3 consists of 17 residues. In germline, CDR1 is MDHEN, CDR2 SYDVKM. The DNA of the CDR3 is TGTGCCAGCAGTTTATCAGTCAGTCCCCCAACTAATGAAAAACTGTTTTTT. This encodes CASSLSVSPPTNEKLFF.

This clone occurred once. The rearrangement links TRBV5-4 to TRBJ2-1; D may be TRBD1 (5 bases). Looked up from germline, CDR1 is SGHNT and CDR2 is YYREEE (reference sequence). Trimming cost V 6 bases and J 5 bases, with 15 bases left between them. CDR3 length: 14 amino acids. The CDR3 bases are TGTGCCAGCACGAGCTCGGACACGAACAATGAGCAGTTCTTC. Protein sequence: CASTSSDTNNEQFF.